This TCR beta chain appears in the sequencing data of a study of blood T cell repertoires in COVID-19. About the research overall: Donors in the United States, Italy and Spain gave samples during acute or convalescent COVID-19. Sources were T cells, B-cell-depleted T cells, or PBMCs; the material itself was cDNA or gDNA.

This table comes from immunoSEQ multiplex PCR, and its TCRdb copy is limited to in-frame clones, with some not included. The data contain 100,000 to 150,000 clones, around 82% of them singletons. Trimming shortened V by 2 bases and J by 2 bases, and 10 bases separated the two germline ends. CDR3 length equals 14 residues. The rearrangement uses TRBV23-1 and TRBJ2-7; no reliable D call. TRBV23-1 is recorded as an ORF, its role being uncertain. Sequenced: peripheral blood. The source of this sequence is a man of 80 years or more with active or convalescent COVID-19. The CDR3 protein is CASSQRNSTYEQYF. For the CDR3, the DNA is TGCGCCAGCAGTCAAAGAAACAGTACCTACGAGCAGTACTTC.